This T cell receptor beta chain was captured in a study of beta chain features in type 1 diabetes. With V trimmed by 0 bases and J by 1 base, 5 bases remained unmatched. Germline assignment: CDR1 SGHRS and CDR2 YFSETQ. CDR3 length: 16 residues. In its sample, this clone was seen a few times. No antigen is known for it. Study observations and caveats: Short templates might get an advantage during PCR, and this would be equal in patients and controls. The study left unresolved whether HLA type influences TCRB rearrangement.

Expressed TCRB transcripts were sequenced because the entire RNA isolate underwent reverse transcription. Sequencing used immunoSEQ multiplex PCR; TCRdb keeps in-frame clones, though not all of them. Here the sample spans 350,000 or so clones, roughly 21% being singletons. Sequencing was performed on naive CD4+ T cells from blood. The V and J genes are TRBV5-1 and TRBJ1-1, with 8 bases lining up with TRBD1. The receptor's source is a woman in her late teens or twenties in good health. The CDR3 sequence is CASSLDAGGRNTEAFF. The DNA of the CDR3 is TGCGCCAGCAGCTTGGACGCAGGGGGCAGGAACACTGAAGCTTTCTTT.